The 15 T cell receptor beta chains listed next were all sequenced from one sample in a study of cytomegalovirus exposure and HLA in healthy donors. The study ran its PCR with 60 Vbeta and 13 Jbeta primers. The protocol was immunoSEQ multiplex PCR, while the TCRdb copy is restricted to in-frame clones and leaves out a portion. The data show about 110,000 clones, with about 86% seen just once and more than 1.5% held by the top ten. Sample: PBMCs. The source is a man aged 40-49 years in good health and CMV-seronegative.

This clone was seen just once. The chain has TRBV6-5 and TRBJ1-1; D not resolved. Germline CDR1 and CDR2: MNHEY and SVGAGI. V dropped 1 base and J dropped 1 base, with 13 bases sitting between them. The CDR3 runs to 16 residues. The CDR3: CASSYFRFDENTEAFF. For the CDR3, the DNA is TGTGCCAGCAGTTACTTCCGGTTTGATGAGAACACTGAAGCTTTCTTT.

The gene calls are TRBV19 and TRBJ1-5, with no clear D. V was cut by 3 bases and J by 11 bases, with 14 bases left in between. Germline V gene data show CDR1 as LNHDA and CDR2 as SQIVND (reference sequence). CDR3 length: 13 amino acids. CDR3 DNA sequence: TGTGCCAGTAGTATCCCCACCTACCCAACCCAGCATTTT. It codes for CASSIPTYPTQHF.

The chain uses TRBV7-6 and TRBJ2-7; TRBD1 matches at 10 bases. Germline trimming cut 5 bases from V and 3 bases from J; bases unmatched to any gene: 7. Germline V lookup: CDR1 SGHVS, CDR2 FNYEAQ. The CDR3 is made up of 15 amino acids. The CDR3, as DNA: TGTGCCAGCAGCCTCCGGACAGGGGGGAACTACGAGCAGTACTTC. Amino acid sequence: CASSLRTGGNYEQYF.

V and J are TRBV2 and TRBJ1-1; the match to TRBD1 covers 10 bases. Germline loops: CDR1 SNHLY, CDR2 FYNNEI. The CDR3 contains 12 residues. V lost 4 bases, J lost 12 bases, and 5 bases stayed unmatched. Here the CDR3 reads CASSGDRGWTFF. The CDR3 region has the DNA TGTGCCAGCAGTGGGGACAGGGGCTGGACTTTCTTT.

The chain links TRBV7-2 to TRBJ2-3, with 12 nucleotides matching TRBD2. Looked up from germline, CDR1 is SGHTA and CDR2 is FQGNSA. This CDR3 has 17 amino acids. J was trimmed by 1 base and V by 1 base; bases with no gene match: 3. Here the CDR3 reads CASSLGLAGARTDTQYF. DNA of the CDR3: TGTGCCAGCAGCTTAGGACTAGCGGGGGCCCGCACAGATACGCAGTATTTT.

The sample holds a few counts of this clone. The V and J genes are TRBV7-2 and TRBJ2-7; 9 bases are shared with TRBD2. V dropped 5 bases and J dropped 5; count of bases not matched to a gene: 10. The CDR3 spans 15 residues. CDR1 and CDR2 (germline): SGHTA, FQGNSA. In DNA form, the CDR3 reads TGTGCCAGCAGCCTACTCGCGGGGGGGCCCGACGAGCAGTACTTC. This sequence encodes CASSLLAGGPDEQYF.

The V and J genes are TRBV2 and TRBJ1-1; weak D call: TRBD1 (5 bases). The CDR3 has 13 residues. The germline CDR1 and CDR2 sequences are SNHLY and FYNNEI. Trimming cost V 3 bases and J 4 bases, with 9 bases left between them. The CDR3 DNA reads as TGTGCCAGCAGTGACACAAGGGGCACTGAAGCTTTCTTT. Amino acids: CASSDTRGTEAFF.

V usage is TRBV10-3 and J usage is TRBJ2-1, with D possibly matching TRBD2 (6 bases). Trimming cost V 6 bases and J 0 bases, with 9 bases left between them. The CDR3 runs 14 residues. Germline V gene data show CDR1 as ENHRY and CDR2 as SYGVKD. The CDR3 bases are TGTGCCATCAGGGGGGGAAGCTCCTACAATGAGCAGTTCTTC. Its protein is CAIRGGSSYNEQFF.

V usage is TRBV2 and J usage is TRBJ2-1; 7 nucleotides align to TRBD1. Per the germline V gene, CDR1 is SNHLY and CDR2 is FYNNEI. There are 15 residues in the CDR3. After removal of 6 bases from V and 4 bases from J, the junction contained 9 bases not matched to a gene. The CDR3 region is CASRGTVGPYNEQFF. CDR3 nucleotide sequence: TGTGCCAGCAGGGGGACAGTAGGCCCTTACAATGAGCAGTTCTTC. Combining the CDR3 with reference TRBV2 and TRBJ2-1 gives the whole variable domain EPEVTQTPSHQVTQMGQEVILRCVPISNHLYFYWYRQILGQKVEFLVSFYNNEISEKSEIFDDQFSVERPDGSNFTLKIRSTKLEDSAMYFCASRGTVGPYNEQFFGPGTRLTVL.

Comments on this clone: One end of the junction fails to match germline, which may point to a read error. The gene calls are TRBV7-2 and TRBJ1-1; D unclear. Germline CDR1 and CDR2: SGHTA and FQGNSA. This CDR3 has 12 amino acids. This chain's CDR3 is CASSLERFGVNF. CDR3 nucleotides: TGTGCCAGCAGCTTGGAAAGATTCGGAGTAAACTTT.

The rearrangement joins TRBV30 to TRBJ1-4; 7 nucleotides match TRBD1. This CDR3 is 15 amino acids long. Trimming at V came to 0 bases and at J to 5 bases, leaving 6 bases not matched to a gene. Germline V gene data show CDR1 as GTSNPN and CDR2 as SVGIG (reference sequence). CDR3 DNA sequence: TGTGCCTGGAGTGTAACGACAGGGCCAAATGAAAAACTGTTTTTT. Its translation: CAWSVTTGPNEKLFF.

This clone was detected only once. The chain carries TRBV4-3 and TRBJ1-2; D perhaps matches TRBD1 (6 bases). Germline V gene data show CDR1 as LGHNA and CDR2 as YSLEER. Trimming stripped 3 bases from V and 0 bases from J, with 14 bases between. This CDR3 contains 16 residues. CDR3 sequence reads: CASSQVWDTSNYGYTF. CDR3 nucleotides: TGCGCCAGCAGCCAGGTATGGGACACGTCTAACTATGGCTACACCTTC.

This chain links TRBV2 with TRBJ1-5; maybe TRBD1 (5 bases). This CDR3 is built from 13 residues. V gave up 11 bases and J gave up 6 bases, with 17 bases separating them. The germline V gene encodes CDR1 SNHLY and CDR2 FYNNEI. For the CDR3, the DNA is TGTGCCGGCTCCGGGGGGATGAGTCAGCCCCAGCATTTT. This gives the protein CAGSGGMSQPQHF. The full variable domain, in which reference TRBV2 and TRBJ1-5 provide the parts outside the CDR3, is EPEVTQTPSHQVTQMGQEVILRCVPISNHLYFYWYRQILGQKVEFLVSFYNNEISEKSEIFDDQFSVERPDGSNFTLKIRSTKLEDSAMYFCAGSGGMSQPQHFGDGTRLSIL.

The rearrangement links TRBV2 to TRBJ2-7; 9 bases fit TRBD1. CDR3 length: 15 amino acids. Germline lookup yields CDR1 SNHLY and CDR2 FYNNEI. Trimming cost V 10 bases and J 3 bases; bases outside gene matches: 13. Written as DNA, the CDR3 is TGTGCCACGAGGGGGTGGGGACAGGGTGTCTACGAGCAGTACTTC. Translating gives CATRGWGQGVYEQYF.

The chain joins TRBV5-1 to TRBJ2-3; possibly TRBD1 for D (6 bases). Per the germline V gene, CDR1 is SGHRS and CDR2 is YFSETQ. The V and J ends lost 2 bases and 4 bases respectively, with 14 bases between them. The CDR3 sequence is 15 residues long. Written as DNA, the CDR3 is TGCGCCAGCAGCTTAGTGGTAGCAGGGGCAGATACGCAGTATTTT. It is translated as CASSLVVAGADTQYF.